This is a list of T cell receptor beta chains from one sample in a study of shared T cell receptors in the human thymus. TCRdb keeps only in-frame clones here, not all; method: immunoSEQ multiplex PCR. Among under 700,000 clones listed, roughly 74% were seen once. The sample was also reused in another study, on human thymus T cells.

Sequencing was carried out using thymocytes. These receptors came from a boy in the first two years of life with a congenital heart defect. Each CDR3 is given with its conserved first and last residue. D genes are given only for firm matches. Not every row has a clone size; where given, it reads once, few, many or a size class.

j_call clone_size v_call d_call cdr3_aa cdr3_nt
TRBJ2-7 - TRBV7-2 TRBD2 CASSSAILAGVPHEQYF TGTGCCAGCAGCTCAGCAATACTAGCGGGAGTCCCCCACGAGCAGTACTTC
TRBJ2-3 - TRBV5-1 TRBD2 CASSLERSSGRVDTQYF TGCGCCAGCAGCTTGGAGCGGTCTAGCGGGCGGGTAGATACGCAGTATTTT
TRBJ2-7 - TRBV19 TRBD1 CASSIETRRTGVDEQYF TGTGCCAGTAGTATTGAAACCCGCAGGACAGGGGTGGACGAGCAGTACTTC
TRBJ2-2 - TRBV19 TRBD2 CASSIGGTSGRVTGELFF TGTGCCAGTAGTATAGGAGGCACTAGCGGGAGAGTCACCGGGGAGCTGTTTTTT
TRBJ2-1 - TRBV7-9 - CASSLARGSPEGEFF TGTGCCAGCAGCTTAGCGCGGGGGAGCCCCGAGGGGGAGTTCTTC
TRBJ2-7 - TRBV27 - CASSHRDKTVYF TGTGCCAGCAGTCACCGGGACAAGACTGTGTACTTC
TRBJ2-4 - TRBV28 TRBD1 CASSDRGPTKNIQYF TGTGCCAGCAGTGACAGGGGCCCCACCAAAAACATTCAGTACTTC
TRBJ2-1 - TRBV7-4 - CASSLGSREHNEQFF TGTGCCAGCAGCCTAGGGTCTAGGGAGCACAATGAGCAGTTCTTC
TRBJ2-7 - TRBV5-1 - CASSLMRTDRFDYEQYF TGCGCCAGCAGCTTGATGAGAACCGACAGGTTTGACTACGAGCAGTACTTC
TRBJ2-3 - TRBV7-9 TRBD2 CASSLTGLVGIIDTQYF TGTGCCAGCAGCTTAACCGGACTAGTCGGTATAATAGATACGCAGTATTTT
TRBJ1-1 - TRBV11-2 TRBD1 CASSRGQGGGCTEAFF TGTGCCAGCAGCAGGGGACAGGGTGGAGGATGCACTGAAGCTTTCTTT
TRBJ2-1 - TRBV27 TRBD1 CASSLTGNGGNEQFF TGTGCCAGCAGTTTGACAGGGAACGGTGGCAATGAGCAGTTCTTC
TRBJ2-7 - TRBV7-2 - CASSLASGQGKYF TGTGCCAGCAGCTTAGCGTCAGGCCAGGGGAAGTACTTC
TRBJ2-7 - TRBV5-5 TRBD1 CASSARTGRYEQYF TGTGCCAGCAGCGCACGGACAGGGCGGTACGAGCAGTACTTC
TRBJ2-5 - TRBV18 TRBD1 CASSPTGTETQYF TGTGCCAGCTCCCCGACAGGGACCGAGACCCAGTACTTC
TRBJ1-5 few TRBV4-1 TRBD1 CASSPEWTGGCQPQHF TGCGCCAGCAGTCCGGAATGGACAGGGGGCTGTCAGCCCCAGCATTTT
TRBJ2-7 once TRBV7-3 TRBD1 CASSPDRSSYEQYF TGTGCCAGCAGCCCGGACAGGTCGTCCTACGAGCAGTACTTC
TRBJ2-2 - TRBV9 TRBD2 CASSSGLAGFNTGELFF TGTGCCAGCAGCTCAGGACTAGCGGGATTTAACACCGGGGAGCTGTTTTTT
TRBJ1-3 few TRBV6-1 - CASRTDRGNTIYF TGTGCCAGCAGGACCGACAGGGGAAACACCATATATTTT
TRBJ1-2 few TRBV19 - CARQTRGANYGYTF TGTGCCAGACAAACTCGGGGAGCTAACTATGGCTACACCTTC
TRBJ1-1 - TRBV27 - CASSLSVTPAGATEAFF TGTGCCAGCAGTTTATCGGTAACCCCCGCGGGGGCAACTGAAGCTTTCTTT
TRBJ2-1 - TRBV2 - CASSEFGRGADEQFF TGTGCCAGCAGTGAGTTTGGCAGGGGCGCGGATGAGCAGTTCTTC
TRBJ2-6 - TRBV7-2 TRBD2 CASSYLAGISGANVLTF TGTGCCAGCAGCTATCTAGCGGGGATCTCTGGGGCCAACGTCCTGACTTTC
TRBJ2-1 - TRBV18 TRBD2 CASSPQIRGPASGRSYNEQFF TGTGCCAGCTCACCCCAGATCAGGGGGCCGGCTAGCGGGAGGTCCTACAATGAGCAGTTCTTC
TRBJ2-7 - TRBV5-4 TRBD2 CASSLRTSGSSYEQYF TGTGCCAGCAGCTTACGGACTAGCGGGAGCTCCTACGAGCAGTACTTC
TRBJ2-1 - TRBV4-1 TRBD2 CASSQDRLGGYYNEQFF TGCGCCAGCAGCCAAGACCGTCTGGGAGGGTACTACAATGAGCAGTTCTTC
TRBJ1-1 - TRBV7-6 TRBD1 CASSPGQGRNTEAFF TGTGCCAGCAGCCCCGGACAGGGGAGGAACACTGAAGCTTTCTTT
TRBJ1-1 - TRBV14 TRBD1 CASSHSGQGDTEAFF TGTGCCAGCAGCCACTCCGGACAGGGTGACACTGAAGCTTTCTTT
TRBJ1-5 - TRBV5-1 - CASSLTGNQPQHF TGCGCCAGCAGCTTGACAGGAAATCAGCCCCAGCATTTT
TRBJ1-4 - TRBV15 - CATSREGTPPNEKLFF TGTGCCACCAGCAGAGAAGGGACACCTCCTAATGAAAAACTGTTTTTT
TRBJ2-7 - TRBV9 TRBD2 CASSVGGRFSYEQYF TGTGCCAGCAGCGTGGGGGGGAGGTTCTCCTACGAGCAGTACTTC
TRBJ1-2 - TRBV10-3 - CAISAGFDYGYTF TGTGCCATCAGTGCAGGGTTCGACTATGGCTACACCTTC
TRBJ2-1 - TRBV4-2 TRBD2 CASSQKASKRGGYNEQFF TGTGCCAGCAGCCAAAAAGCCAGTAAGCGGGGGGGGTACAATGAGCAGTTCTTC
TRBJ1-3 - TRBV5-1 - CASSLNRPGNTIYF TGCGCCAGCAGCTTGAACAGGCCTGGAAACACCATATATTTT
TRBJ2-7 once TRBV10-3 TRBD2 CAISESTQGLAGGSSYEQYF TGTGCCATCAGTGAGTCGACTCAAGGGCTAGCGGGAGGGAGCTCCTACGAGCAGTACTTC
TRBJ2-1 - TRBV19 TRBD2 CASTMTSGRGNEQFF TGTGCCAGTACCATGACTAGCGGGAGGGGCAATGAGCAGTTCTTC
TRBJ1-2 - TRBV4-2 - CASSPLRDWNYGYTF TGTGCCAGCAGCCCCCTGAGGGATTGGAACTATGGCTACACCTTC
TRBJ2-3 - TRBV11-3 TRBD2 CASSPGLAGGTLDTQYF TGTGCCAGCAGCCCCGGGCTAGCGGGAGGGACCTTAGATACGCAGTATTTT
TRBJ2-7 - TRBV6-5 TRBD1 CASRSGTGGVEQYF TGTGCCAGCAGGTCCGGGACAGGGGGCGTCGAGCAGTACTTC